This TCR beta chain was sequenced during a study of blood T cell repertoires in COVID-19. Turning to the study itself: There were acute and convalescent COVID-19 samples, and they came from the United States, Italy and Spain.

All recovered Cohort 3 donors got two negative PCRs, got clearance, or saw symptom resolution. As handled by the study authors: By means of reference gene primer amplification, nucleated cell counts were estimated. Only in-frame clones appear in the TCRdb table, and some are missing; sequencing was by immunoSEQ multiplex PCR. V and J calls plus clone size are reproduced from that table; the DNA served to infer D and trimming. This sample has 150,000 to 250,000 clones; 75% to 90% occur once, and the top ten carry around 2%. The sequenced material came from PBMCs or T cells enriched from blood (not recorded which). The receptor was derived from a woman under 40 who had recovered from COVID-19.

The CDR3 loop reads CASSFSGTDNSPLHF. The CDR3 region has the DNA TGTGCCAGCAGTTTCTCCGGGACAGATAATTCACCCCTCCACTTT. The chain joins TRBV27 to TRBJ1-6; 7 nucleotides align to TRBD1. J was trimmed by 5 bases and V by 3 bases; bases with no gene match: 4. Germline CDR1 and CDR2: MNHEY and SMNVEV (reference sequence). This CDR3 has 15 amino acids.